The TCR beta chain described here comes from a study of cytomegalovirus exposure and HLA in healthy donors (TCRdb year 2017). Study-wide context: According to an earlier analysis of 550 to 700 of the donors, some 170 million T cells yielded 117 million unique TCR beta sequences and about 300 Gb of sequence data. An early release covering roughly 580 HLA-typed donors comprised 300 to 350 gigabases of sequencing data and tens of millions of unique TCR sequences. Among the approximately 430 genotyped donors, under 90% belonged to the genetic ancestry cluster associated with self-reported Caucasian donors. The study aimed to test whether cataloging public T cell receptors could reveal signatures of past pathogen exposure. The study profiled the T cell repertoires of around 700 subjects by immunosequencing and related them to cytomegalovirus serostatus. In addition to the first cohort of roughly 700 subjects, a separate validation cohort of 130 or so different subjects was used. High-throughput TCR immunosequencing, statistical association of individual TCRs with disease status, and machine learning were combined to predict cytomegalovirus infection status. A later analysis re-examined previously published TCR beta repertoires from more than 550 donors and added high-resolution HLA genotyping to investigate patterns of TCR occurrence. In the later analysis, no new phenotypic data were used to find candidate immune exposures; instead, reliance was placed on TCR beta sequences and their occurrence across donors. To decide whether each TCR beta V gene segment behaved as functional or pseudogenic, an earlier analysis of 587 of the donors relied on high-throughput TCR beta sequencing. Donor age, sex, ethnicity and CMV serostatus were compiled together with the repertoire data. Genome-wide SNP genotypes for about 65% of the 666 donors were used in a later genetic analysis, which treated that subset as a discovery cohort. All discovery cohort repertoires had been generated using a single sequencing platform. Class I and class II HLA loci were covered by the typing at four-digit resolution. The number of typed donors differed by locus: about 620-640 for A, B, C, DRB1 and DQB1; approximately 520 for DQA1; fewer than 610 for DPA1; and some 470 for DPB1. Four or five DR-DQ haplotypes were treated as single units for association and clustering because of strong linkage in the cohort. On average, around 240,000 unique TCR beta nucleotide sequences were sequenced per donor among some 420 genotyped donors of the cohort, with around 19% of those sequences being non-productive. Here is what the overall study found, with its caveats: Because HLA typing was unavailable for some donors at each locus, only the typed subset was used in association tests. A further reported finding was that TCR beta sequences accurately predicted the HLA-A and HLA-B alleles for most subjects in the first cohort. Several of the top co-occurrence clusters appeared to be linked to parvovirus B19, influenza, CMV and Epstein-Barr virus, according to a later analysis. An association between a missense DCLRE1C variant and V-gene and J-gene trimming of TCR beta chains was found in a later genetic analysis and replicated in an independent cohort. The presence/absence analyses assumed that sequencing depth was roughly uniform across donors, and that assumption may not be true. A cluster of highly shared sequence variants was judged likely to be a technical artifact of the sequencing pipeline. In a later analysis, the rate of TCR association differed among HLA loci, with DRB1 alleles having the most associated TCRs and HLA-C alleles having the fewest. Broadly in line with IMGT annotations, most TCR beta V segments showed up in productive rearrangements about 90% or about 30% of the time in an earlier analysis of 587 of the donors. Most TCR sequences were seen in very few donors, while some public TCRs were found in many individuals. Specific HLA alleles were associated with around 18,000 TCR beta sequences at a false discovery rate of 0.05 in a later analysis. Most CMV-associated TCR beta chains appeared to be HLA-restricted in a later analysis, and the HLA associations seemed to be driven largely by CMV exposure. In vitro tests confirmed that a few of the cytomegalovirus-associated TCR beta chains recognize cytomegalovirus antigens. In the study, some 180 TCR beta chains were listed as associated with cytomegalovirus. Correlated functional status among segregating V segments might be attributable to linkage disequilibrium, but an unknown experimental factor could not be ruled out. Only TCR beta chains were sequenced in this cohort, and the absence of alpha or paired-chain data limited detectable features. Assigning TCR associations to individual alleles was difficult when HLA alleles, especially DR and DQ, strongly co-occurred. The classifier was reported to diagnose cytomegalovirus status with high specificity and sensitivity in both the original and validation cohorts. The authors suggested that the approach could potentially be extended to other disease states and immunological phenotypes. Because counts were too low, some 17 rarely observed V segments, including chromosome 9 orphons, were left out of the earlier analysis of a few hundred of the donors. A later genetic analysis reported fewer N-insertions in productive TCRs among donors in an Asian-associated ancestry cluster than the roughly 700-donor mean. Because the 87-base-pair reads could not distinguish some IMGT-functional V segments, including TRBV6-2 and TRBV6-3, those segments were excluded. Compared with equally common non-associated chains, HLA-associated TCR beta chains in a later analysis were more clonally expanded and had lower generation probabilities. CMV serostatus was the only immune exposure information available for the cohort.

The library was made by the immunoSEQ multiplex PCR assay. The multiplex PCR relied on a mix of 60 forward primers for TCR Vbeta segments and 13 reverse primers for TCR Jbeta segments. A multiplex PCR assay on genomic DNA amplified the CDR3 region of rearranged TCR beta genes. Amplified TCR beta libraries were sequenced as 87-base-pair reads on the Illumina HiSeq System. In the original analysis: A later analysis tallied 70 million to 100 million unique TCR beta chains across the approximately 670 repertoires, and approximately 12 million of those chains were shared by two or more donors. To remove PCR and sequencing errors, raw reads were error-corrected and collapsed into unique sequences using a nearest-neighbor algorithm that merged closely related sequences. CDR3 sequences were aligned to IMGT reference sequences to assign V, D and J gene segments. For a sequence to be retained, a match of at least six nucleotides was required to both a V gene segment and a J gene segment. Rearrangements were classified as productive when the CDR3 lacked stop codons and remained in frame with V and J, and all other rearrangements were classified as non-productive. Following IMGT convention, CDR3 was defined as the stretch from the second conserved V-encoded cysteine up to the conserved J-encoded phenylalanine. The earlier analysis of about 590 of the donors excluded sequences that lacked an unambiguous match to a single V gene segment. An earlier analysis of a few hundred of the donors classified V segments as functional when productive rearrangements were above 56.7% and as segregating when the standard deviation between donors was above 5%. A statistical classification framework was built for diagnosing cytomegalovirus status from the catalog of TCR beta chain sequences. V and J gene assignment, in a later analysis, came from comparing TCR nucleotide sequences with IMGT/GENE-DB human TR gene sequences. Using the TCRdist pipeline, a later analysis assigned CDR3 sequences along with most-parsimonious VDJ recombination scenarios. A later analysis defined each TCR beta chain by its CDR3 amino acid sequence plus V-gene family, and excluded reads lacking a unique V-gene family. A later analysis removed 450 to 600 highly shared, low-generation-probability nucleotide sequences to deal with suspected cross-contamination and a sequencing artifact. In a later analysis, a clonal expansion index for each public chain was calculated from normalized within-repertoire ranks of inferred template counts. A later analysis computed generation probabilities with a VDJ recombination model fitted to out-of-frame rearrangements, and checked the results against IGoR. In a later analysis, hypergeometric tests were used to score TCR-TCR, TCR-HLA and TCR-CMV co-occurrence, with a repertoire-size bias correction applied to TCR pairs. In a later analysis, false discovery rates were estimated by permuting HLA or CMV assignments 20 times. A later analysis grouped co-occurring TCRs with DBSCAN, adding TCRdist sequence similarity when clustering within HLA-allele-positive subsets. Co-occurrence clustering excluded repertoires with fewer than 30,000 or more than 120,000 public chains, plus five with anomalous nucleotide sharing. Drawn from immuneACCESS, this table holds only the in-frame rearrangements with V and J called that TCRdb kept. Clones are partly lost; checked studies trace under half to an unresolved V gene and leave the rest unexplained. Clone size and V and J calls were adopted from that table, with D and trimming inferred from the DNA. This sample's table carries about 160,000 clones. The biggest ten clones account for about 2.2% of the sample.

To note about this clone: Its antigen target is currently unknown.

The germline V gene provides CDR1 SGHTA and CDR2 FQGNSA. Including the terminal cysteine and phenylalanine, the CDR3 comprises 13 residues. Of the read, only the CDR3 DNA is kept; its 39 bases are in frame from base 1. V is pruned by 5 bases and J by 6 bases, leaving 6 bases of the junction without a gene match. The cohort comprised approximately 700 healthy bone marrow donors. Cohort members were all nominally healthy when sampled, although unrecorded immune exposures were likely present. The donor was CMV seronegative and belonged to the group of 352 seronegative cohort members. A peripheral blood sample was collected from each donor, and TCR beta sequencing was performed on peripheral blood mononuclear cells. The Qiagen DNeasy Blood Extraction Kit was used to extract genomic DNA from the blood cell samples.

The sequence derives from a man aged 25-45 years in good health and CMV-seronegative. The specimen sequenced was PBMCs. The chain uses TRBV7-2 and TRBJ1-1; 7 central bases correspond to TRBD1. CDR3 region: CASSPWDSPEAFF. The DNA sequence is TGTGCCAGCAGCCCTTGGGACAGCCCTGAAGCTTTCTTT.